One sample yielded the 10 T cell receptor beta chains listed below, sequenced in a study of regulatory T cells in long-lasting Graves disease. For TCR beta, libraries came from iRepertoire HTBI primers and Arm-PCR of CDR3 regions. TCRdb reprocessed the multiplex PCR reads via MiXCR and lists one record per CDR3 protein. The profile shows roughly 410,000 distinct CDR3 sequences, roughly 15% of them singletons. Noted time point: newly diagnosed GD, antithyroid drugs for less than 3 months. Scientists built the TCR library using RNA that was extracted from PBMCs. This sample also belongs to another study, concerning T cells in Graves' hyperthyroidism and ophthalmopathy.

The sequencing used peripheral blood mononuclear cells (PBMCs), collected at new diagnosis, from a patient treated with antithyroid drugs. These receptors came from a woman in her forties with Graves disease.

This clonotype was recorded at least ten times. V usage is TRBV9 and J usage is TRBJ1-5; no clear D gene. Germline lookup yields CDR1 SGDLS and CDR2 YYNGEE. CDR3 length: 13 amino acids. Trimming shortened V by 0 bases and J by 2 bases, and 3 bases separated the two germline ends. CDR3 region: CASSVDGNQPQHF. The CDR3 DNA sequence: TGTGCCAGCAGCGTAGATGGCAATCAGCCCCAGCATTTT.

In this sample, this clonotype turned up many times. V and J are TRBV13 and TRBJ2-1; 8 bases align to TRBD2. The V and J ends lost 4 bases and 14 bases, in that order; junction bases with no gene match: 13. The V gene's germline CDR1 is PRHDT and CDR2 FYEKMQ (reference sequence). The CDR3 runs to 14 residues. The CDR3 spells CASSSRLAHNVEFF. The CDR3 region has the DNA TGTGCCAGCAGCTCCAGACTAGCGCACAATGTCGAGTTCTTC.

This clonotype was counted at least ten times. This chain links TRBV10-2 with TRBJ2-5, with 9 nucleotides matching TRBD1. The CDR3 consists of 13 residues. Germline assignment: CDR1 WSHSY and CDR2 SAAADI. The ends lost 6 bases at V and 5 bases at J; junction bases unmatched: 4. The CDR3 DNA follows: TGCGCCAGCAGGACAGGGGGTCTGGAGACCCAGTACTTC. Protein product: CASRTGGLETQYF.

The sample holds many counts of this clonotype. V gene TRBV30 combines with J gene TRBJ2-7; TRBD2 matches at 11 bases. The CDR3 contains 14 residues. The V gene end was trimmed by 2 bases and the J gene end by 5 bases; junction bases not matched to a gene: 5. Germline V lookup: CDR1 GTSNPN, CDR2 SVGIG (reference sequence). This chain's CDR3 is CAWSRLAGSDEQYF. DNA for the CDR3: TGTGCCTGGAGTCGACTAGCGGGATCGGACGAGCAGTACTTC.

This clonotype has more than one count but fewer than ten. V and J are TRBV4-1 and TRBJ2-7; D ambiguous. In germline, CDR1 is MGHRA, CDR2 YSYEKL. There are 12 residues in the CDR3. V dropped 1 base and J dropped 5 bases, with 6 bases sitting between them. For the CDR3, the DNA is TGCGCCAGCAGCCAAGCCGCAAACGAGCAGTACTTC. It translates to CASSQAANEQYF.

The table lists this clonotype with many counts. The chain couples TRBV29-1 to TRBJ2-1, with D unresolved. Germline CDR1 reads SQVTM; CDR2 reads ANQGSEA. This CDR3 has 11 residues. Trimming took off 7 bases at V and 8 bases at J, with 12 bases between the two ends. CDR3 sequence (DNA): TGCAGCGGCGCTACCGGCGATGAGCAGTTCTTC. This sequence encodes CSGATGDEQFF.

Ten or more counts support this clonotype. The rearrangement links TRBV19 to TRBJ2-3, with 9 nucleotides matching TRBD2. The CDR3 is made up of 16 amino acids. CDR1 is LNHDA, CDR2 SQIVND, per germline (reference sequence). V trimming: 0 bases; J trimming: 6 bases; junction bases outside the gene matches: 7. CDR3 protein: CASSIDVAGAVDTQYF. The DNA of the CDR3 is TGTGCCAGTAGTATAGACGTAGCGGGAGCAGTGGATACGCAGTATTTT.

Ten or more counts support this clonotype. The chain employs TRBV7-9 and TRBJ2-3; TRBD1 matches 7 bases. Germline V gene lookup returns CDR1 SEHNR and CDR2 FQNEAQ (reference sequence). Germline trimming cut 5 bases from V and 1 base from J; bases unmatched to any gene: 3. This CDR3 spans 14 amino acids. The CDR3 region is CASSPGQGTDTQYF. For the CDR3, the DNA is TGTGCCAGCAGCCCTGGACAGGGCACAGATACGCAGTATTTT.

This clonotype was observed many times. The chain couples TRBV12-3 or TRBV12-4 to TRBJ1-1, with a possible D match to TRBD1 (6 bases). V dropped 6 bases and J dropped 3 bases, with 14 bases sitting between them. CDR3 length: 14 amino acids. The CDR3: CASRQQEGDTEAFF. CDR3 coding DNA: TGTGCCAGCAGGCAACAGGAGGGGGACACTGAAGCTTTCTTT.

This clonotype was counted a few times. The chain couples TRBV7-6 to TRBJ2-3; D might be TRBD2 (6 bases). Trimming cost V 4 bases and J 4 bases, with 18 bases left between them. The V gene's germline CDR1 is SGHVS and CDR2 FNYEAQ. CDR3 length: 16 amino acids. The CDR3 here is CASSSPEPSGADTQYF. Written as DNA, the CDR3 is TGTGCCAGCAGCTCCCCAGAGCCCTCGGGGGCAGATACGCAGTATTTT.